The table lists the clone carrying this TCR beta chain with a count of one. This sample stems from a study of T cell changes during pregnancy in multiple sclerosis. This table comes from immunoSEQ multiplex PCR, and its TCRdb copy is limited to in-frame clones, with some not included. The repertoire holds about 58,000 clones, with 93% as singletons. V was cut by 4 bases and J by 3 bases, with 10 bases left in between. CDR3 length: 13 residues. CDR1 MNHEY and CDR2 SMNVEV come from the germline V gene (reference sequence). This TCR derives from a female donor with multiple sclerosis, enrolled in a pregnancy study. This material consisted of CD8+ T cells from peripheral blood mononuclear cells, taken in the second trimester of pregnancy. The rearrangement links TRBV27 to TRBJ2-7, with D perhaps TRBD2 (6 bases). The chain's CDR3 is CASSWGLGYEQYF. As DNA, the CDR3 is TGTGCCAGCAGTTGGGGACTGGGCTACGAGCAGTACTTC.